A single sample is the source of the 22 T cell receptor beta chains below, sequenced in a study of monozygotic twins with inflammatory bowel disease. With the 5' RACE reads reprocessed, TCRdb shows one record per CDR3 protein and no DNA. The record lists 140,000 to 150,000 distinct CDR3 sequences, of which the ten most abundant hold 0.95% to 1.5%. Specimen: blood. These receptor sequences come from a human donor with ulcerative colitis or Crohn's disease, or a healthy co-twin of an affected twin (not recorded which).

This CDR3 is CASSPNRSPPRGHGYTF. The V gene is TRBV6-5, the J gene TRBJ1-2. The CDR3 runs to 17 residues. In germline, CDR1 is MNHEY, CDR2 SVGAGI.

The chain carries TRBV7-6 and TRBJ2-3. The V gene's germline CDR1 is SGHVS and CDR2 FNYEAQ. The CDR3 has 12 amino acids. The CDR3 sequence is CASSSLRDTQYF. Full variable domain (outside the CDR3, taken from reference TRBV7-6 and TRBJ2-3): GAGVSQSPRYKVTKRGQDVALRCDPISGHVSLYWYRQALGQGPEFLTYFNYEAQQDKSGLPNDRFSAERPEGSISTLTIQRTEQRDSAMYRCASSSLRDTQYFGPGTRLTVL.

This chain links TRBV4-2 with TRBJ1-2; TCRdb's D gene call, TRBD1, goes unchecked for lack of DNA. Germline V CDR1 and CDR2: LGHNA, YNFKEQ. The CDR3 totals 15 residues. CDR3: CASSQEAGGQGGYTF.

The chain joins TRBV5-1 to TRBJ1-2; TCRdb returns TRBD1, unconfirmable since there is no DNA. There are 14 residues in the CDR3. Germline CDR1 reads SGHRS; CDR2 reads YFSETQ. CDR3 in amino acids: CASSLFGTGEGYTF.

The chain recombines TRBV20-1 with TRBJ1-1; TCRdb names TRBD1, which stays unverified in the absence of DNA. Germline CDR1 is DFQATT and CDR2 is SNEGSKA (reference sequence). The CDR3 has 13 amino acids. The CDR3 spells CSARFRANTEAFF.

The genes are TRBV29-1 and TRBJ2-7; the TCRdb D gene call, TRBD1, has no DNA to confirm it. The CDR3 spans 14 residues. CDR1 and CDR2 from the germline V gene are SQVTM and ANQGSEA. The CDR3 sequence is CSAAPGTGIYEQYF.

This chain connects TRBV20-1 to TRBJ2-2; no DNA is available, so the TRBD1 call from TCRdb remains unchecked. The CDR3 extends over 14 amino acids. From germline, CDR1 is DFQATT and CDR2 SNEGSKA (reference sequence). CDR3: CSAREQGMTGELFF.

The V gene is TRBV20-1, the J gene TRBJ1-1; TCRdb's D call, TRBD1, is unchecked because there is no DNA. Germline V gene data show CDR1 as DFQATT and CDR2 as SNEGSKA (reference sequence). This CDR3 contains 14 residues. The CDR3 sequence: CSARRVGANTEAFF.

The J gene is TRBJ1-1, the V gene TRBV30; absent DNA, TCRdb's TRBD1 call cannot be checked. The CDR3 has 13 residues. Germline CDR1 reads GTSNPN; CDR2 reads SVGIG (reference sequence). This chain's CDR3 is CALGTVTNTEAFF.

The chain couples TRBV6-2 or TRBV6-3 to TRBJ2-3; TCRdb reports TRBD1, a call that lacks DNA to check it against. The germline V gene encodes CDR1 MNHEY and CDR2 SVGEGT. The CDR3 is 15 residues long. The CDR3 here is CASRPSGSHTDTQYF.

V is TRBV30 and J is TRBJ1-1. The CDR3 extends over 15 amino acids. CDR1 and CDR2 (germline): GTSNPN, SVGIG (reference sequence). CDR3 residues: CAWSVSGRPNTEAFF. The complete variable domain, with remaining parts taken from reference TRBV30 and TRBJ1-1, reads SQTIHQWPATLVQPVGSPLSLECTVEGTSNPNLYWYRQAAGRGLQLLFYSVGIGQISSEVPQNLSASRPQDRQFILSSKKLLLSDSGFYLCAWSVSGRPNTEAFFGQGTRLTVV.

This chain links TRBV10-3 with TRBJ2-3. The CDR3 totals 12 residues. Germline CDR1 is ENHRY and CDR2 is SYGVKD. CDR3 region: CAISGGTDTQYF.

The gene calls are TRBV18 and TRBJ2-3; the D call of TRBD2 rests on TCRdb alone, since no DNA is present to check it. The CDR3 length is 17 residues. CDR1 KGHSH and CDR2 LQKENI come from the germline V gene. CDR3 sequence: CASSLRLAGAGADTQYF.

The genes are TRBV19 and TRBJ1-1; with no DNA, the TCRdb D assignment of TRBD1 cannot be verified. The CDR3 length is 14 residues. Germline CDR1 reads LNHDA; CDR2 reads SQIVND (reference sequence). The CDR3 sequence is CASSRTGMNTEAFF.

The chain couples TRBV20-1 to TRBJ2-7; TCRdb proposes TRBD2, but this gene call is untestable without DNA. This CDR3 contains 14 residues. Per germline, CDR1 DFQATT and CDR2 SNEGSKA (reference sequence). CDR3 protein: CSAPSGSKSYEQYF.

V gene TRBV7-2 combines with J gene TRBJ1-1; absent DNA, TCRdb's TRBD1 call cannot be checked. The germline V gene has CDR1 SGHTA and CDR2 FQGNSA. The CDR3 has 14 amino acids. The CDR3 is CASSSGGRDTEAFF.

The rearrangement uses TRBV30 and TRBJ1-5. The CDR3 length is 14 residues. CDR1 is GTSNPN and CDR2 is SVGIG in the germline V gene (reference sequence). CDR3 sequence reads: CACQTTYSNQPQHF.

This rearrangement joins TRBV19 to TRBJ1-5. The CDR3 totals 14 residues. Germline lookup yields CDR1 LNHDA and CDR2 SQIVND (reference sequence). The CDR3 here is CASSIESYNQPQHF.

The V gene is TRBV5-1, the J gene TRBJ2-1; the TCRdb call, TRBD1, lacks DNA for checking. The germline V gene has CDR1 SGHRS and CDR2 YFSETQ. This CDR3 has 14 amino acids. The CDR3 protein is CASRATGGNNEQFF. Full variable domain (missing parts from reference TRBV5-1 and TRBJ2-1): KAGVTQTPRYLIKTRGQQVTLSCSPISGHRSVSWYQQTPGQGLQFLFEYFSETQRNKGNFPGRFSGRQFSNSRSEMNVSTLELGDSALYLCASRATGGNNEQFFGPGTRLTVL.

The chain links TRBV28 to TRBJ1-2. This CDR3 is 13 amino acids long. Germline CDR1 is MDHEN and CDR2 is SYDVKM. The CDR3 is CASSLDINYGYTF.

This sequence joins TRBV30 and TRBJ1-1. The CDR3 sequence is 14 residues long. Germline loops: CDR1 GTSNPN, CDR2 SVGIG (reference sequence). CDR3 amino acids: CAWTAGHSGTEAFF.

This sequence joins TRBV6-1 and TRBJ2-1; absent DNA, TCRdb's TRBD2 call cannot be checked. CDR1 is MNHNS, CDR2 SASEGT, per germline. This CDR3 is 16 amino acids long. The CDR3 loop reads CASSRAGTTSYNEQFF.